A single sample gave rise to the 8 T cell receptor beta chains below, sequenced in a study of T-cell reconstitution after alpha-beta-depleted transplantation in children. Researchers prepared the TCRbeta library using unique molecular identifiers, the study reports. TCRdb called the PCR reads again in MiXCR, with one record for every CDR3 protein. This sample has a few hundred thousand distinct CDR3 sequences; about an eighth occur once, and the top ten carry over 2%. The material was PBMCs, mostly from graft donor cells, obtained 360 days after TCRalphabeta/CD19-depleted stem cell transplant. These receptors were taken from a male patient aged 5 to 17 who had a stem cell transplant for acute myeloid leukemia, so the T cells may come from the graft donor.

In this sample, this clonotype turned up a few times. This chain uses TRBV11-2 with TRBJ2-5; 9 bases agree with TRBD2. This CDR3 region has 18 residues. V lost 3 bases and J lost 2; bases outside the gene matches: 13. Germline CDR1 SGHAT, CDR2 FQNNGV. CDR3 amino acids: CASSLGTTLAGVQETQYF. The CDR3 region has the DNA TGTGCCAGCAGCTTGGGCACAACCTTAGCGGGGGTTCAAGAGACCCAGTACTTC.

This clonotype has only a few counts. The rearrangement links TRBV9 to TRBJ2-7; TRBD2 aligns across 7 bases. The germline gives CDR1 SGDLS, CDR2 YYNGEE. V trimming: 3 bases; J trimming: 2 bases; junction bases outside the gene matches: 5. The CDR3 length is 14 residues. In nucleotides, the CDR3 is TGTGCCAGCAGCGCGGCCGGGACTACCTACGAGCAGTACTTC. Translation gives CASSAAGTTYEQYF.

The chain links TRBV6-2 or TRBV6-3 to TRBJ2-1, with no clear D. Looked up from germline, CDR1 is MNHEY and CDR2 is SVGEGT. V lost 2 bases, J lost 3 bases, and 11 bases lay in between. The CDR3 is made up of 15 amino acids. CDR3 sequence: CASSYGPGRYNEQFF. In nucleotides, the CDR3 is TGTGCCAGCAGTTACGGACCAGGACGCTACAATGAGCAGTTCTTC.

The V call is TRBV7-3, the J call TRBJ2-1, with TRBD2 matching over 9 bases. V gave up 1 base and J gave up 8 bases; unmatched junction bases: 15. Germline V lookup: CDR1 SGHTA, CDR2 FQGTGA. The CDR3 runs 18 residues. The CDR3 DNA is TGTGCCAGCAGCTTAAGAGTCGGGCTAAGCGGGAGGAGGTATGAGCAGTTCTTC. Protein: CASSLRVGLSGRRYEQFF.

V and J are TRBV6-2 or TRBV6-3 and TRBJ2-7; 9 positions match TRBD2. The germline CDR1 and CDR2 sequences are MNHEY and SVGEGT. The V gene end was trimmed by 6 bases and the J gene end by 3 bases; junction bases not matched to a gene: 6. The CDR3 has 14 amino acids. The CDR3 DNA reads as TGTGCCAGCAGCCATGGACTAGCGTACTACGAGCAGTACTTC. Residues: CASSHGLAYYEQYF.

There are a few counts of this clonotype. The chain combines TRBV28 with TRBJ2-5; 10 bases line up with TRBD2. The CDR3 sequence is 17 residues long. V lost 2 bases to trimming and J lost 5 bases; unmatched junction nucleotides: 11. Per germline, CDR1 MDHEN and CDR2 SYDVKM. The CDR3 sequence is CASSLRAGASGSETQYF. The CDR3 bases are TGTGCCAGCAGTTTAAGGGCCGGGGCTAGCGGGAGTGAGACCCAGTACTTC.

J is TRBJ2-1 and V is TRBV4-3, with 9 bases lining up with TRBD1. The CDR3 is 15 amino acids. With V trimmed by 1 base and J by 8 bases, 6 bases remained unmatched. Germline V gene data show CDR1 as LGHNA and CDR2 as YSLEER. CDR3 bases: TGCGCCAGCAGCCAAGGGGACAGGGCCACCGATGAGCAGTTCTTC. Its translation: CASSQGDRATDEQFF.

CDR3 DNA sequence: TGTGCCAGCAGCCCCGCGGGGGTTGCCTACGAGCAGTACTTC. Translated: CASSPAGVAYEQYF. The gene calls are TRBV7-2 and TRBJ2-7; 7 bases are shared with TRBD2. V shed 5 bases and J 2 bases; nucleotides not matched to a gene: 6. The CDR3 is 14 amino acids. Germline values: CDR1 SGHTA, CDR2 FQGNSA.